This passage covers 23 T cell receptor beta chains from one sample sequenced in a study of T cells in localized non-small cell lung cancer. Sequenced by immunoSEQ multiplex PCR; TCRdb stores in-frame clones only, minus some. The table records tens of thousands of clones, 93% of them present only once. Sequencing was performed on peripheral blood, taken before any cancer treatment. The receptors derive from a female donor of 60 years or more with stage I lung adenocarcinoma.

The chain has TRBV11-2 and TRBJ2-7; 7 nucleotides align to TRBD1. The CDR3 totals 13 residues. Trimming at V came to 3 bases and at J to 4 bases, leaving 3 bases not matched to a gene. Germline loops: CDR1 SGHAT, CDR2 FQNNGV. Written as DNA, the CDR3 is TGTGCCAGCAGCTTGGGACAGATATACGAGCAGTACGTC. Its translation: CASSLGQIYEQYV.

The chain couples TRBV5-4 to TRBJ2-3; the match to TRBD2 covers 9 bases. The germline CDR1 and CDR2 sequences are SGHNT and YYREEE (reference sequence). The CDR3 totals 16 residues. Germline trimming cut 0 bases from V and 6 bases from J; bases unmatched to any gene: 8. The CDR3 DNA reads TGTGCCAGCAGCTTGGTGGGCGGGGGGGCGGCGGATACGCAGTATTTT. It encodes CASSLVGGGAADTQYF.

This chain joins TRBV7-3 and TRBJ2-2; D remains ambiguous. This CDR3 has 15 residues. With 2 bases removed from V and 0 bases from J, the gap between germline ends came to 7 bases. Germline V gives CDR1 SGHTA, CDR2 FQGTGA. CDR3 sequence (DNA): TGTGCCAGCAGCTTACAAGCGACGAACACCGGGGAGCTGTTTTTT. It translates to CASSLQATNTGELFF.

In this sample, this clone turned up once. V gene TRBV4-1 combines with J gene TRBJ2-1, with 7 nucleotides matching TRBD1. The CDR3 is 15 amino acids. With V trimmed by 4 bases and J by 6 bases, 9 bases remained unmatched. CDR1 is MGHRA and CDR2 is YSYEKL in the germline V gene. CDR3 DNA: TGCGCCAGCAGCCGAGGGAGACAGGGTGTCAATGAGCAGTTCTTC. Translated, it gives CASSRGRQGVNEQFF.

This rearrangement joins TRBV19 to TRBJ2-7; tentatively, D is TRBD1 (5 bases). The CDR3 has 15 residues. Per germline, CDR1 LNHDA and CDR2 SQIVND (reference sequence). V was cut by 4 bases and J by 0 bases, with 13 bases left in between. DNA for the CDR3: TGTGCCAGTAGTACGCTAGGGGTCAGCTCCTACGAGCAGTACTTC. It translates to CASSTLGVSSYEQYF.

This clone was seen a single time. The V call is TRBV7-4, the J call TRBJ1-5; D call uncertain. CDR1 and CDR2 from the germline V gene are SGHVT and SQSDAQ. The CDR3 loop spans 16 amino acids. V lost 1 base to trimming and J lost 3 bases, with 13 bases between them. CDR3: CASSLVGRIYNQPQHF. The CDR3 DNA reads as TGTGCCAGCAGCTTAGTTGGCAGGATATACAATCAGCCCCAGCATTTT. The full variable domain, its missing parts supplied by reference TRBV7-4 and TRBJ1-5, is GAGVSQSPRYKVAKRGRDVALRCDSISGHVTLYWYRQTLGQGSEVLTYSQSDAQRDKSGRPSGRFSAERPERSVSTLKIQRTEQGDSAVYLCASSLVGRIYNQPQHFGDGTRLSIL.

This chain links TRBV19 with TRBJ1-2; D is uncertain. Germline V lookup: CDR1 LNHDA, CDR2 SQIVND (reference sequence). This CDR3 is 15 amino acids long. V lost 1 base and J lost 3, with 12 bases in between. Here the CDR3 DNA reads TGTGCCAGTAGTATAGTGCGCGCTTGGGACTATGGCTACACCTTC. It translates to CASSIVRAWDYGYTF.

The CDR3 reads CASSPTGRNTGELFF. For the CDR3, the DNA is TGTGCCAGCAGCCCTACAGGGAGGAACACCGGGGAGCTGTTTTTT. V usage is TRBV7-9 and J usage is TRBJ2-2; TRBD1 is a possible D gene (6 bases). Germline V gene sequence: CDR1 SEHNR, CDR2 FQNEAQ (reference sequence). V shed 5 bases and J shed 1 base, with 11 bases lying between them. The CDR3 runs to 15 residues.

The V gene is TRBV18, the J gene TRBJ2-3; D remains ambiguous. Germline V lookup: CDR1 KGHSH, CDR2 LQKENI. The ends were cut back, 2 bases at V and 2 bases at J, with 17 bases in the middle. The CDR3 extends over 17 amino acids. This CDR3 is CASSPVDNTHYTDTQYF. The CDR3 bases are TGTGCCAGCTCACCAGTCGACAACACACACTACACAGATACGCAGTATTTT.

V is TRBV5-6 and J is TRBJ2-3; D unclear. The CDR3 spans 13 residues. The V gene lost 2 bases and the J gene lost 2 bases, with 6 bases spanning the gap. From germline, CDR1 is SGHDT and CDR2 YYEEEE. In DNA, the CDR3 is TGTGCCAGCAGCTTAACTTTCACAGATACGCAGTATTTT. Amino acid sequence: CASSLTFTDTQYF.

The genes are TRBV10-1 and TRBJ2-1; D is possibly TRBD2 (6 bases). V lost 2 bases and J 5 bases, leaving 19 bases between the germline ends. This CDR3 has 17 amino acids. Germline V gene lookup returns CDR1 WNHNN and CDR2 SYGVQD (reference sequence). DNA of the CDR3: TGCGCCAGCAGTGAGCAATTTCGGCTAGGAGGGCACAATGAGCAGTTCTTC. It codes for CASSEQFRLGGHNEQFF.

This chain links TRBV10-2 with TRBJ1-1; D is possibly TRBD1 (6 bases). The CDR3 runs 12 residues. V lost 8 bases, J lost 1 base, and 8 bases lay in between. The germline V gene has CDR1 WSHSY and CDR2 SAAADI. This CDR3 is CASLQGNTEAFF. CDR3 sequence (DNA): TGCGCCAGCTTACAGGGGAACACTGAAGCTTTCTTT.

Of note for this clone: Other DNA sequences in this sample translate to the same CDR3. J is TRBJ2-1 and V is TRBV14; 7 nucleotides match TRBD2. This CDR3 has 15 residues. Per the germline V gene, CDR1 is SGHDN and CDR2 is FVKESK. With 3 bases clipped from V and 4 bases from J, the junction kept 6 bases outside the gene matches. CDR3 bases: TGTGCCAGCAGCCAGACAGCGGGGTTTTACAATGAGCAGTTCTTC. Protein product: CASSQTAGFYNEQFF.

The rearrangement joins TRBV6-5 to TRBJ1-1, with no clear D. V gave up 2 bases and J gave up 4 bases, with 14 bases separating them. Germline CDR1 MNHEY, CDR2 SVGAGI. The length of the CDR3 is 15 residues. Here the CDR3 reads CASSYGGITGTEAFF. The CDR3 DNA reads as TGTGCCAGCAGTTACGGTGGGATTACGGGCACTGAAGCTTTCTTT.

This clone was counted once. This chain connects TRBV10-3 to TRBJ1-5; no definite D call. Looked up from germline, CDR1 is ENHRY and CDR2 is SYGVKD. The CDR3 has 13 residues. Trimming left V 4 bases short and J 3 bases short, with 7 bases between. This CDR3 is CAISAGFNQPQHF. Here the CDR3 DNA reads TGTGCCATCAGTGCCGGATTCAATCAGCCCCAGCATTTT.

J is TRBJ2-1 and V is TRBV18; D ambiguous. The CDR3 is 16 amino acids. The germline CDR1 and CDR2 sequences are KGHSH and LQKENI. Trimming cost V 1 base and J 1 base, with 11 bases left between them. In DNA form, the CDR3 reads TGTGCCAGCTCACCACGGGAAGTCATATCCTACAATGAGCAGTTCTTC. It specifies CASSPREVISYNEQFF.

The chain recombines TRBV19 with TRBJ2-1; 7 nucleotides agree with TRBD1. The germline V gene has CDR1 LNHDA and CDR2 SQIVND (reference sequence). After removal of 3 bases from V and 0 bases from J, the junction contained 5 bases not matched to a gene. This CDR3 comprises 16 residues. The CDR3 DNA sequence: TGTGCCAGTAGTATGGACAGGAGTAGCTCCTACAATGAGCAGTTCTTC. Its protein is CASSMDRSSSYNEQFF.

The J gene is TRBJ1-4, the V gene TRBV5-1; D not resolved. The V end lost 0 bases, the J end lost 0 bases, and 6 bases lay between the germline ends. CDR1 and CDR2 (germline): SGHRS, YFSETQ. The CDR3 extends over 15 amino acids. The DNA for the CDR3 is TGCGCCAGCAGCTTGGGGCAGACAACTAATGAAAAACTGTTTTTT. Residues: CASSLGQTTNEKLFF.

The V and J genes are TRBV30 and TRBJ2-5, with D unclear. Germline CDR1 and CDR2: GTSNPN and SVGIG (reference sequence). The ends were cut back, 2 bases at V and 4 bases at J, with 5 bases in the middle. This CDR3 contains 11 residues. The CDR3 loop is CAWSSRETQYF. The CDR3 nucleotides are TGTGCCTGGAGTTCCCGAGAGACCCAGTACTTC.

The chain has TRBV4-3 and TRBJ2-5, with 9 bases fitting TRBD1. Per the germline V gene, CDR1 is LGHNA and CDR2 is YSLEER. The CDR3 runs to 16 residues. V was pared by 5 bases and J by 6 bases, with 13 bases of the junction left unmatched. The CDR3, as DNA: TGCGCCAGCAGCTCTGTCCCGGGACAGGGAATGAAGACCCAGTACTTC. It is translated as CASSSVPGQGMKTQYF.

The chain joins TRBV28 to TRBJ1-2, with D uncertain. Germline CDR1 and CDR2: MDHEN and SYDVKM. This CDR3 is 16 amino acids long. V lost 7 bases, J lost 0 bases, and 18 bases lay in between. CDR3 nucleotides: TGTGCCAGCACCGTCCTAGGAGCACTAGCTAACTATGGCTACACCTTC. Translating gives CASTVLGALANYGYTF.

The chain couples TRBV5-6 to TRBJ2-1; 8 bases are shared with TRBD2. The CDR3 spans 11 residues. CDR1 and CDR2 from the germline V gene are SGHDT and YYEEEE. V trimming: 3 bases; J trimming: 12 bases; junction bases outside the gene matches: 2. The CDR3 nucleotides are TGTGCCAGCAGCTCAGGACTAGCGCAGTTCTTC. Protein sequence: CASSSGLAQFF.

CDR3 sequence (DNA): TGTGCCAGCAGGAGGGGGCGAGGCGGGGAGCTGTTTTTT. Amino acids: CASRRGRGGELFF. The V gene is TRBV2, the J gene TRBJ2-2; the match to TRBD1 covers 7 bases. Trimming removed 6 bases from V and 7 bases from J; junction bases left unmatched: 5. The CDR3 has 13 amino acids. CDR1 and CDR2 (germline): SNHLY, FYNNEI.